This T cell receptor beta chain was identified during a study of blood T cell repertoires in COVID-19. Across the whole study: Acute-phase and convalescent COVID-19 samples originated in the United States, Italy and Spain.

Authors' analysis steps: Estimated nucleated cell counts came from reference gene primer amplification. Profiled with immunoSEQ multiplex PCR; TCRdb holds only in-frame clones, not every one. The V and J calls and the clone size are those of that table, but D and trimming were determined from the DNA. The sample yields about 140,000 clones, 80% to 85% seen once. The study recruited people aged about 18 to 95 years across some 23 US areas. Participants' reported clinical history set cohort assignment. The ends were cut back, 4 bases at V and 6 bases at J, with 13 bases in the middle. CDR3 length: 13 residues. Germline V lookup: CDR1 LGHDT, CDR2 YNNKEL (reference sequence).

V usage is TRBV3-1 (or the pseudogene TRBV3-2) and J usage is TRBJ2-7, with a weak D call TRBD1 (5 bases). The specimen was PBMCs or T cells enriched from blood (not recorded which). This receptor was obtained from a man aged 70 or older who had been exposed to COVID-19. This CDR3 is CASSPRSQGEQYF. CDR3 bases: TGTGCCAGCAGCCCCCGGAGCCAGGGCGAGCAGTACTTC.